The T cell receptor (beta chain) under discussion was sequenced for a study of T cell changes during pregnancy in multiple sclerosis. This clone occurred once. The length of the CDR3 is 14 residues. CDR1 and CDR2 (germline): MNHEY, SMNVEV (reference sequence). Trimming took off 5 bases at V and 6 bases at J, with 16 bases between the two ends. TCRdb's table, derived via immunoSEQ multiplex PCR, lists solely in-frame clones and lacks some. The data show about 38,000 clones, about 92% seen once. Sequences were derived from CD8+ T cells from peripheral blood mononuclear cells, sampled in the third trimester of pregnancy. The gene calls are TRBV27 and TRBJ1-1; D is possibly TRBD1 (6 bases). This TCR was sampled from a female donor with multiple sclerosis, enrolled in a pregnancy study. Written as DNA, the CDR3 is TGTGCCAGCAGTAGCAGGGGACGGATCGCTGAAGCTTTCTTT. This translates into CASSSRGRIAEAFF.